These 13 T cell receptor beta chains share one sample of origin, sequenced in a study of beta chain features in type 1 diabetes. The isolated RNA, all of it, was reverse transcribed, so expressed TCRB transcripts were what got sequenced. TCRdb's table, derived via immunoSEQ multiplex PCR, lists solely in-frame clones and lacks some. The sample has about 900,000 clones; roughly 15% are singletons. Input material: naive CD4+ T cells from blood. These receptors were taken from a woman in her late teens or twenties in good health.

This clone was picked up a small number of times. The chain couples TRBV7-2 to TRBJ2-5, with D uncertain. CDR1 is SGHTA, CDR2 FQGNSA, per germline. Trimming shortened V by 5 bases and J by 10 bases, and 11 bases separated the two germline ends. The length of the CDR3 is 11 residues. The chain's CDR3 is CASSPNRNQYF. CDR3 nucleotide sequence: TGTGCCAGCAGCCCCAATCGGAACCAGTACTTC.

This clone was detected a few times. The chain joins TRBV28 to TRBJ2-7; TRBD1 or TRBD2 may be the D gene (5 bases each). The CDR3 is 15 amino acids. Trimming removed 6 bases from V and 0 bases from J, with 15 bases in between. CDR1 is MDHEN, CDR2 SYDVKM, per germline. CDR3 coding DNA: TGTGCCAGCAGGGAAAGTTCAGGGAGCTCCTACGAGCAGTACTTC. Its translation: CASRESSGSSYEQYF. Complete variable domain (other parts from reference TRBV28 and TRBJ2-7): DVKVTQSSRYLVKRTGEKVFLECVQDMDHENMFWYRQDPGLGLRLIYFSYDVKMKEKGDIPEGYSVSREKKERFSLILESASTNQTSMYLCASRESSGSSYEQYFGPGTRLTVT.

This clone was counted between two and nine times. The J gene is TRBJ2-2, the V gene TRBV2; D is perhaps TRBD1 (6 bases). The germline V gene has CDR1 SNHLY and CDR2 FYNNEI. The CDR3 has 17 residues. V gave up 5 bases and J gave up 0 bases, with 16 bases separating them. The CDR3 protein is CASSIGWTAANTGELFF. CDR3 sequence (DNA): TGTGCCAGCAGTATCGGCTGGACAGCCGCGAACACCGGGGAGCTGTTTTTT.

This clone was observed a handful of times. V usage is TRBV5-1 and J usage is TRBJ1-1; the D gene is possibly TRBD1 (6 bases). The CDR3 totals 12 residues. Trimming left V 0 bases short and J 7 bases short, with 7 bases between. The germline CDR1 and CDR2 sequences are SGHRS and YFSETQ. CDR3: CASSLGTDEAFF. DNA of the CDR3: TGCGCCAGCAGCTTGGGGACAGATGAAGCTTTCTTT.

The chain has TRBV5-1 and TRBJ2-1, with D possibly being TRBD2 (6 bases). CDR1 is SGHRS and CDR2 is YFSETQ in the germline V gene. The CDR3 length is 18 residues. Trimming left V 4 bases short and J 8 bases short, with 28 bases between. The DNA of the CDR3 is TGCGCCAGCAGCGCAAACCCGGTTGGGCTAGCGTTGAGGGATGAGCAGTTCTTC. Protein sequence: CASSANPVGLALRDEQFF.

The chain joins TRBV7-8 to TRBJ2-6, with unresolved D. The ends were cut back, 4 bases at V and 0 bases at J, with 10 bases in the middle. The CDR3 length is 16 residues. Germline values: CDR1 SGHVS, CDR2 FQNEAQ. Here the CDR3 reads CASSYTISSGANVLTF. The CDR3, as DNA: TGTGCCAGCAGCTATACCATTAGCTCTGGGGCCAACGTCCTGACTTTC.

The J gene is TRBJ2-3, the V gene TRBV18; 9 bases match TRBD1. The CDR3 is 16 amino acids. From germline, CDR1 is KGHSH and CDR2 LQKENI. V dropped 3 bases and J dropped 6; count of bases not matched to a gene: 10. The CDR3 is CASSPANTGGRDTQYF. CDR3 sequence (DNA): TGTGCCAGCTCACCCGCCAATACAGGGGGCCGGGATACGCAGTATTTT.

The J gene is TRBJ2-1, the V gene TRBV5-1, with TRBD2 as a possible D gene (5 bases). From germline, CDR1 is SGHRS and CDR2 YFSETQ. Trimming removed 3 bases from V and 2 bases from J, with 9 bases in between. The CDR3 length is 14 residues. CDR3 loop: CASSSGVTYNEQFF. DNA for the CDR3: TGCGCCAGCAGCTCCGGGGTCACCTACAATGAGCAGTTCTTC.

The gene calls are TRBV6-4 and TRBJ2-1; the D is unclear. Germline-derived CDR1 and CDR2 are MRHNA and SNTAGT. V was shortened by 9 bases and J by 5 bases, with 8 bases between the two germline ends. The CDR3 sequence is 11 residues long. The CDR3 sequence is CARPLDNEQFF. CDR3 sequence (DNA): TGTGCCAGACCTCTGGACAATGAGCAGTTCTTC.

To note about this clone: Other DNA sequences within the sample encode an identical CDR3. The J gene is TRBJ2-7, the V gene TRBV28; TRBD2 agrees at 13 bases. The CDR3 covers 16 residues. The germline gives CDR1 MDHEN, CDR2 SYDVKM. V lost 3 bases to trimming and J lost 3 bases; unmatched junction nucleotides: 5. The DNA of the CDR3 is TGTGCCAGCAGTTTGGCGGGGACTAGCGGGGACTACGAGCAGTACTTC. Its translation is CASSLAGTSGDYEQYF.

In this sample, this clone turned up a few times. J is TRBJ1-4 and V is TRBV7-9; D is unclear. This CDR3 region has 17 residues. Trimming shortened V by 0 bases and J by 0 bases, and 11 bases separated the two germline ends. Germline V gives CDR1 SEHNR, CDR2 FQNEAQ (reference sequence). CDR3 coding DNA: TGTGCCAGCAGCTTAGCTGAGACCTCGGCAACTAATGAAAAACTGTTTTTT. This encodes CASSLAETSATNEKLFF.

The chain joins TRBV6-1 to TRBJ1-3; 7 positions agree with TRBD1. CDR3 size: 15 residues. CDR1 and CDR2 (germline): MNHNS, SASEGT. V trimming: 4 bases; J trimming: 4 bases; junction bases outside the gene matches: 7. This CDR3 reads CASSGTTGWGNTIYF. The CDR3 coding sequence is TGTGCCAGCAGTGGAACGACAGGGTGGGGAAACACCATATATTTT.

The rearrangement links TRBV19 to TRBJ2-1; a possible D gene is TRBD2 (5 bases). CDR3 size: 14 residues. Germline V CDR1 and CDR2: LNHDA, SQIVND (reference sequence). Trimming took 6 bases from V and 6 from J, leaving 15 bases between them. CDR3 amino acids: CASRAGPAGNEQFF. The CDR3 coding sequence is TGTGCCAGTAGGGCGGGTCCTGCGGGCAATGAGCAGTTCTTC.